The entry that follows covers one TCR beta chain sequence. The antigen is not known. The sample belongs to a study of graft-versus-host responses after intestinal transplantation. Looking at the study overall: Anti-thymocyte globulin induction was given to all recipients, followed by tacrolimus and steroids for roughly 3 years.

The CDR3 covers 15 residues. CDR1 and CDR2 (germline): SEHNR, FQNEAQ (reference sequence). The V end was cut by 2 bases, the J end by 4 bases, with 15 bases between. TCRdb's copy holds only in-frame clones and misses some; the assay was immunoSEQ multiplex PCR. The repertoire includes 80,000 to 90,000 clones, 80% to 95% of them detected once, and around 0.33% sits in the top ten. Sequences were derived from unstimulated CD4+ T cells sorted from spleen or lymph node cells, sampled before intestinal transplant. The V and J genes are TRBV7-9 and TRBJ2-7; D may match TRBD1 or TRBD2 (5 bases each). This clonotype was sampled from a human donor who received an intestinal transplant. CDR3 protein: CASSLSRDPQYEQYF. The DNA for the CDR3 is TGTGCCAGCAGCTTATCCCGGGACCCGCAATACGAGCAGTACTTC.